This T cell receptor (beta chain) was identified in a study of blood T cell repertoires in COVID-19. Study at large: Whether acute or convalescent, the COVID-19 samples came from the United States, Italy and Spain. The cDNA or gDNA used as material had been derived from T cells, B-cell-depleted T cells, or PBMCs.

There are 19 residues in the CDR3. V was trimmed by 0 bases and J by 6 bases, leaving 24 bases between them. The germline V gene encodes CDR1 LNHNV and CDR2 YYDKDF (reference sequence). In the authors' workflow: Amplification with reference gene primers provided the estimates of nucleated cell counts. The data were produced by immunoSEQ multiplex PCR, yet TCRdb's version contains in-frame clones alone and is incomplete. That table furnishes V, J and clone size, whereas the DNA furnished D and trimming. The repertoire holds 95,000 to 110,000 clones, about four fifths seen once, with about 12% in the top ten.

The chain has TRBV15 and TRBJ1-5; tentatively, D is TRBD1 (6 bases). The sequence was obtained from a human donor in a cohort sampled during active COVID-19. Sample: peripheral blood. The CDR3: CATSRDPLAGAAAVQPQHF. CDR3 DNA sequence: TGTGCCACCAGCAGAGATCCGTTGGCAGGGGCCGCGGCGGTTCAGCCCCAGCATTTT. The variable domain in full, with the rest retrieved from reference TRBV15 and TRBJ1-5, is DAMVIQNPRYQVTQFGKPVTLSCSQTLNHNVMYWYQQKSSQAPKLLFHYYDKDFNNEADTPDNFQSRRPNTSFCFLDIRSPGLGDTAMYLCATSRDPLAGAAAVQPQHFGDGTRLSIL.